The 27 T cell receptor beta chains reported below all come from one sample, sequenced in a study of blood T cell repertoires in COVID-19. Using immunoSEQ multiplex PCR, the repertoire was profiled, and TCRdb retains in-frame clones only, with some absent. Of about 220,000 clones in the sample, about 80% were seen once. Specimen: peripheral blood. The receptor set was obtained from a woman aged 25 to 39 who had recovered from COVID-19.

The chain carries TRBV19 and TRBJ2-1; D is unresolved. The CDR3 has 14 amino acids. V lost 3 bases and J 4 bases, leaving 10 bases between the germline ends. Germline V lookup: CDR1 LNHDA, CDR2 SQIVND (reference sequence). For the CDR3, the DNA is TGTGCCAGTAGTATCGAGAGAGGATACAATGAGCAGTTCTTC. Its protein product is CASSIERGYNEQFF.

The rearrangement uses TRBV24-1 and TRBJ2-3; 7 bases align to TRBD1. The J segment lost 2 bases and the V segment lost 1 base, leaving 5 bases of the junction unmatched. CDR3 length: 16 residues. Germline V CDR1 and CDR2: KGHDR, SFDVKD. The CDR3 reads CATSDFETGFTDTQYF. The CDR3 DNA reads as TGTGCCACCAGTGATTTTGAGACAGGGTTCACAGATACGCAGTATTTT.

DNA of the CDR3: TGCGCCAGCAGCTTGACAGGGATCGGGGCAACTAATGAAAAACTGTTTTTT. This translates into CASSLTGIGATNEKLFF. This chain joins TRBV5-1 and TRBJ1-4; the D gene is possibly TRBD1 (6 bases). V lost 1 base to trimming and J lost 0 bases, with 13 bases between them. Germline V lookup: CDR1 SGHRS, CDR2 YFSETQ. The CDR3 is 17 residues long. Looking up the rest from reference TRBV5-1 and TRBJ1-4 gives the full variable domain: KAGVTQTPRYLIKTRGQQVTLSCSPISGHRSVSWYQQTPGQGLQFLFEYFSETQRNKGNFPGRFSGRQFSNSRSEMNVSTLELGDSALYLCASSLTGIGATNEKLFFGSGTQLSVL.

The rearrangement joins TRBV7-9 to TRBJ1-2, with 7 bases lining up with TRBD1. V trimming: 3 bases; J trimming: 7 bases; junction bases outside the gene matches: 5. Germline-derived CDR1 and CDR2 are SEHNR and FQNEAQ (reference sequence). CDR3 length equals 13 residues. CDR3 sequence: CASSLEGARGYTF. In DNA, the CDR3 is TGTGCCAGCAGCTTGGAGGGGGCGCGTGGCTACACCTTC.

The chain combines TRBV5-1 with TRBJ2-7; 14 nucleotides align to TRBD2. This CDR3 spans 15 amino acids. The V and J ends lost 3 bases and 10 bases, in that order; junction bases with no gene match: 9. Germline values: CDR1 SGHRS, CDR2 YFSETQ. The CDR3, as DNA: TGCGCCAGCAGCTCCCTGACTAGCGGGAGGGCCGTCCAGTACTTC. Protein sequence: CASSSLTSGRAVQYF.

The chain carries TRBV4-2 and TRBJ2-1; TRBD2 aligns across 9 bases. The CDR3 sequence is 16 residues long. Trimming took 1 base from V and 7 from J; bases not matched to a gene: 8. Germline lookup yields CDR1 LGHNA and CDR2 YNFKEQ. CDR3 loop: CASSQGSAGGPNEQFF. Written as DNA, the CDR3 is TGTGCCAGCAGCCAAGGCTCGGCGGGAGGGCCGAATGAGCAGTTCTTC.

The V call is TRBV7-2, the J call TRBJ2-3; 10 bases are shared with TRBD2. This CDR3 is 15 amino acids long. Trimming removed 1 base from V and 4 bases from J; junction bases left unmatched: 2. Germline V gene sequence: CDR1 SGHTA, CDR2 FQGNSA. CDR3 DNA sequence: TGTGCCAGCAGCTTAGGCCTAGCGGGAGCAGATACGCAGTATTTT. Its protein product is CASSLGLAGADTQYF.

The chain employs TRBV6-5 and TRBJ1-1, with D hard to call. Germline CDR1 and CDR2: MNHEY and SVGAGI. The CDR3 length is 11 residues. Trimming cost V 10 bases and J 5 bases, with 11 bases left between them. The CDR3 region has the DNA TGTGCCACCTCAAGAGGAACTGAAGCTTTCTTT. The encoded protein is CATSRGTEAFF.

The V gene is TRBV11-2, the J gene TRBJ1-2, with a possible D match to TRBD1 (5 bases). Germline-derived CDR1 and CDR2 are SGHAT and FQNNGV. This CDR3 is 15 amino acids long. The germline V and J ends were trimmed by 0 bases and 4 bases, with 12 bases remaining between them. CDR3 region: CASSLESGELYGYTF. CDR3 DNA: TGTGCCAGCAGCTTAGAATCGGGGGAACTCTATGGCTACACCTTC.

In nucleotides, the CDR3 is TGTGCCAGCAGCTTGCAGGGTTCGAATCAGCCCCAGCATTTT. Translation: CASSLQGSNQPQHF. The V gene is TRBV5-5, the J gene TRBJ1-5; tentatively, D is TRBD1 (5 bases). This CDR3 contains 14 residues. The V end was cut by 1 base, the J end by 4 bases, with 9 bases between. In germline, CDR1 is SGHKS, CDR2 YYEKEE (reference sequence). The variable domain in full, with the rest retrieved from reference TRBV5-5 and TRBJ1-5, is DAGVTQSPTHLIKTRGQQVTLRCSPISGHKSVSWYQQVLGQGPQFIFQYYEKEERGRGNFPDRFSARQFPNYSSELNVNALLLGDSALYLCASSLQGSNQPQHFGDGTRLSIL.

The rearrangement joins TRBV6-1 to TRBJ2-5; 12 nucleotides agree with TRBD2. The CDR3 has 17 amino acids. With 0 bases clipped from V and 4 bases from J, the junction kept 6 bases outside the gene matches. The germline gives CDR1 MNHNS, CDR2 SASEGT. CDR3 loop: CASSEATSGRGRETQYF. The CDR3 bases are TGTGCCAGCAGTGAAGCGACTAGCGGGAGAGGTCGAGAGACCCAGTACTTC.

This clone has just a few counts. The gene calls are TRBV3-1 (or the pseudogene TRBV3-2) and TRBJ1-3; tentative D call: TRBD1 (5 bases). CDR1 LGHDT and CDR2 YNNKEL come from the germline V gene (reference sequence). This CDR3 comprises 18 residues. Trimming stripped 0 bases from V and 0 bases from J, with 15 bases between. Here the CDR3 DNA reads TGTGCCAGCAGCCAAGACGCGAGCTGGGGGGGCTCTGGAAACACCATATATTTT. Protein: CASSQDASWGGSGNTIYF.

The chain joins TRBV7-2 to TRBJ1-2; TRBD1 is a possible D gene (6 bases). The CDR3 loop spans 12 amino acids. V was shortened by 5 bases and J by 8 bases, with 12 bases between the two germline ends. Looked up from germline, CDR1 is SGHTA and CDR2 is FQGNSA. CDR3 protein: CASSRPQGGYTF. CDR3 DNA: TGTGCCAGCAGCAGACCCCAGGGGGGCTACACCTTC.

V gene TRBV2 combines with J gene TRBJ1-1; a possible D gene is TRBD1 (5 bases). The CDR3 extends over 15 amino acids. Per the germline V gene, CDR1 is SNHLY and CDR2 is FYNNEI. Trimming stripped 5 bases from V and 0 bases from J, with 13 bases between. The CDR3 protein is CASSIRQIMNTEAFF. The CDR3 bases are TGTGCCAGCAGTATACGACAGATCATGAACACTGAAGCTTTCTTT. The full variable domain, with the rest looked up from reference TRBV2 and TRBJ1-1, is EPEVTQTPSHQVTQMGQEVILRCVPISNHLYFYWYRQILGQKVEFLVSFYNNEISEKSEIFDDQFSVERPDGSNFTLKIRSTKLEDSAMYFCASSIRQIMNTEAFFGQGTRLTVV.

This chain uses TRBV25-1 with TRBJ2-2; tentatively, D is TRBD2 (6 bases). V was pared by 4 bases and J by 4 bases, with 16 bases between. There are 16 residues in the CDR3. CDR1 and CDR2 from the germline V gene are MGHDK and SYGVNS. Here the CDR3 reads CASSGRGSGGTGELFF. For the CDR3, the DNA is TGTGCCAGCAGTGGGCGCGGTAGCGGCGGCACCGGGGAGCTGTTTTTT.

The chain joins TRBV9 to TRBJ2-1; 10 bases align to TRBD1. V lost 4 bases to trimming and J lost 8 bases; unmatched junction nucleotides: 9. Looked up from germline, CDR1 is SGDLS and CDR2 is YYNGEE. There are 15 residues in the CDR3. CDR3 protein: CASSPRPGTGDEQFF. In nucleotides, the CDR3 is TGTGCCAGCAGCCCACGTCCCGGGACAGGGGATGAGCAGTTCTTC. The whole variable domain, remainder taken from reference TRBV9 and TRBJ2-1, is DSGVTQTPKHLITATGQRVTLRCSPRSGDLSVYWYQQSLDQGLQFLIQYYNGEERAKGNILERFSAQQFPDLHSELNLSSLELGDSALYFCASSPRPGTGDEQFFGPGTRLTVL.

The chain employs TRBV28 and TRBJ1-2; 8 nucleotides line up with TRBD1. J was trimmed by 8 bases and V by 6 bases; bases with no gene match: 8. This CDR3 is built from 13 residues. Germline-derived CDR1 and CDR2 are MDHEN and SYDVKM. The CDR3 DNA sequence: TGTGCCAGCAGGCCGACAGGGGCCGACGGCTACACCTTC. Protein sequence: CASRPTGADGYTF.

There are many counts of this clone. The chain combines TRBV27 with TRBJ1-1; perhaps TRBD1 as D (5 bases). Per germline, CDR1 MNHEY and CDR2 SMNVEV (reference sequence). V was clipped by 3 bases and J by 0 bases, with 23 bases between them. The CDR3 spans 19 residues. The CDR3 loop reads CASSFVRGISEVLNTEAFF. The CDR3 coding sequence is TGTGCCAGCAGTTTTGTTCGGGGGATATCAGAGGTCTTGAACACTGAAGCTTTCTTT.

The CDR3 sequence: CSVTRGPLEQYF. The CDR3 DNA sequence: TGCAGCGTCACGAGGGGGCCACTCGAGCAGTACTTC. The V call is TRBV29-1, the J call TRBJ2-7; TRBD1 agrees at 7 bases. Per germline, CDR1 SQVTM and CDR2 ANQGSEA. The CDR3 extends over 12 amino acids. V shed 6 bases and J 6 bases; nucleotides not matched to a gene: 8.

The chain uses TRBV6-5 and TRBJ1-2; 8 positions match TRBD1. CDR1 and CDR2 from the germline V gene are MNHEY and SVGAGI. V shed 7 bases, J shed 2 bases, and the junction held 3 bases outside the gene matches. This CDR3 comprises 13 residues. The CDR3, as DNA: TGTGCCAGCACAGGGGGCACCAACTATGGCTACACCTTC. This codes for CASTGGTNYGYTF.

The chain joins TRBV28 to TRBJ2-1, with 10 bases fitting TRBD2. Germline V gene data show CDR1 as MDHEN and CDR2 as SYDVKM. J was trimmed by 5 bases and V by 10 bases; bases with no gene match: 17. The CDR3 is 17 residues long. This CDR3 reads CATRRGLSGRADNEQFF. CDR3 DNA sequence: TGTGCCACCAGGCGGGGCCTAAGCGGGAGGGCCGACAATGAGCAGTTCTTC.

V is TRBV11-2 and J is TRBJ2-7, with 9 bases lining up with TRBD2. Looked up from germline, CDR1 is SGHAT and CDR2 is FQNNGV. CDR3 length: 15 amino acids. With 5 bases clipped from V and 0 bases from J, the junction kept 5 bases outside the gene matches. The CDR3 region has the DNA TGTGCCAGCAGCCGCGGACTAGCGAGCTCCTACGAGCAGTACTTC. Translation gives CASSRGLASSYEQYF.

The chain joins TRBV2 to TRBJ2-1, with TRBD2 matching 13 bases. The CDR3 totals 19 residues. V was pared by 1 base and J by 2 bases, with 8 bases of the junction left unmatched. CDR1 and CDR2 (germline): SNHLY, FYNNEI. The DNA for the CDR3 is TGTGCCAGCAGTGAAGGGGTGGGACTAGCGGGATACCCCTACAATGAGCAGTTCTTC. Translating it yields CASSEGVGLAGYPYNEQFF. Together with reference TRBV2 and TRBJ2-1, the CDR3 gives the full variable domain: EPEVTQTPSHQVTQMGQEVILRCVPISNHLYFYWYRQILGQKVEFLVSFYNNEISEKSEIFDDQFSVERPDGSNFTLKIRSTKLEDSAMYFCASSEGVGLAGYPYNEQFFGPGTRLTVL.

This clone was picked up many times. J is TRBJ1-3 and V is TRBV21-1. TRBV21-1 is an annotated pseudogene. This CDR3 has 20 residues. The CDR3, as DNA: TGTGCCAGCAGCAAAGATTGTGGACTGCTCCTGAAACTCTCTGGAAACACCATATATTTT. Translation: CASSKDCGLLLKLSGNTIYF.

The genes are TRBV28 and TRBJ2-5, with D perhaps matching TRBD2 (6 bases). CDR3 length: 16 residues. Germline-derived CDR1 and CDR2 are MDHEN and SYDVKM. The V end was cut by 3 bases, the J end by 0 bases, with 14 bases between. The CDR3 sequence: CASSFNFGGYQETQYF. CDR3 DNA: TGTGCCAGCAGTTTTAATTTCGGGGGTTACCAAGAGACCCAGTACTTC.

This chain links TRBV19 with TRBJ1-2, with a possible D match to TRBD1 (5 bases). CDR1 LNHDA and CDR2 SQIVND come from the germline V gene (reference sequence). Trimming removed 5 bases from V and 7 bases from J, with 14 bases in between. The CDR3 length is 13 residues. The CDR3 sequence: CASSDGQGSGYTF. The CDR3 bases are TGTGCCAGTAGTGACGGGCAGGGCTCTGGCTACACCTTC.

The CDR3 sequence is CASSSHGGGSKNIQYF. The CDR3 nucleotides read TGTGCCAGCAGTTCACACGGCGGGGGTTCCAAAAACATTCAGTACTTC. The chain recombines TRBV28 with TRBJ2-4, with 7 bases fitting TRBD2. The CDR3 runs 16 residues. CDR1 and CDR2 (germline): MDHEN, SYDVKM. The ends lost 4 bases at V and 2 bases at J; junction bases unmatched: 8.